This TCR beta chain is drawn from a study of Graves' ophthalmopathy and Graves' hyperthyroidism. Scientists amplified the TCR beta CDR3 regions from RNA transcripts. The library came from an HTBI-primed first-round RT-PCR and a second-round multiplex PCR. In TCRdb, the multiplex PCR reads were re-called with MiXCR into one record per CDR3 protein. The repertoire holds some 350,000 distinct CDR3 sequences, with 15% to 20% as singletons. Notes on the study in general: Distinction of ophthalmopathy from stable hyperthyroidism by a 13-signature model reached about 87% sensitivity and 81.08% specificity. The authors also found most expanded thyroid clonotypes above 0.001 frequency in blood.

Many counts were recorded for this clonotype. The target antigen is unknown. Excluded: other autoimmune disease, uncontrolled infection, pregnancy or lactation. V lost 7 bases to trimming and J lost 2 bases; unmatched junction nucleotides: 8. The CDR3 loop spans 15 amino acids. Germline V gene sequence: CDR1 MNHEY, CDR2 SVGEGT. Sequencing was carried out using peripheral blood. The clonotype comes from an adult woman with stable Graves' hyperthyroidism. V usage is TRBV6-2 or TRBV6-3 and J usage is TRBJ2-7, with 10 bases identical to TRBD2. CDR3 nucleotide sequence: TGTGCCAGCACCCCCGGGACTAGCGTAACCTACGAGCAGTACTTC. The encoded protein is CASTPGTSVTYEQYF.